The clone carrying this TCR beta chain occurred a few times. The antigen remains unidentified. By way of CD45RO/CCR7/CD25/CD127/CD95/CD27, the CD4+ regulatory, stem cell-like memory, central memory and naive cells were sorted. This CDR3 spans 13 amino acids. From germline, CDR1 is SGHRS and CDR2 YFSETQ. V shed 7 bases, J shed 8 bases, and the junction held 5 bases outside the gene matches. The sample comes from a study of beta chain features in type 1 diabetes. Findings and caveats of the study: The question of HLA type influencing TCRB rearrangement was one that remained unresolved here. PCR might preferentially amplify shorter templates, equally in patients and controls. TCRB CDR3s from Type 1 diabetes patients were moderately but significantly shorter in all four CD4+ subsets.

Every bit of the isolated RNA underwent reverse transcription, so sequencing read expressed TCRB transcripts. Clones were sequenced by immunoSEQ multiplex PCR, and TCRdb holds only the in-frame ones, with some missing. The table includes roughly 250,000 clones, more than 9% detected once. This TCR derives from a young woman in good health. Sequences were obtained from naive CD4+ T cells from blood. J is TRBJ1-4 and V is TRBV5-1, with TRBD1 matching over 10 bases. The DNA for the CDR3 is TGCGCCAGCGGACAGGGGGTAGACGAAAAACTGTTTTTT. Encoded protein: CASGQGVDEKLFF.